Described below is a single T cell receptor beta chain sequence and its context. The antigen is not known. The assay used was immunoSEQ (version v3.0), run at survey level. Sequencing of each sample targeted roughly 40,000-50,000 T-cell genomes. The protocol was immunoSEQ multiplex PCR, while the TCRdb copy is restricted to in-frame clones and leaves out a portion. The sample contains 25,000 to 35,000 clones, approximately 94% of which appear only once. The data originate from a study of long-term antiretroviral therapy in people with HIV. Study-level results: Whichever time point was examined, clones expanded before ART dominated the repertoire.

There are 11 residues in the CDR3. Germline V gene sequence: CDR1 MNHGY, CDR2 SVAAGI. V lost 8 bases to trimming and J lost 8 bases; unmatched junction nucleotides: 4. PBMC samples from each donor numbered at least one pre-ART and at least two post-ART. None of the participants with HIV were treated outside the United States. The source material was unsorted PBMCs, sampled just over 7.3 years after starting antiretroviral therapy. This sequence originates from a man in his fifties or sixties with HIV. The chain uses TRBV6-9 and TRBJ1-1; 8 bases line up with TRBD1. In DNA form, the CDR3 reads TGTGCCAGCGAAAGACAGGGGGAAGCTTTCTTT. Translation: CASERQGEAFF.